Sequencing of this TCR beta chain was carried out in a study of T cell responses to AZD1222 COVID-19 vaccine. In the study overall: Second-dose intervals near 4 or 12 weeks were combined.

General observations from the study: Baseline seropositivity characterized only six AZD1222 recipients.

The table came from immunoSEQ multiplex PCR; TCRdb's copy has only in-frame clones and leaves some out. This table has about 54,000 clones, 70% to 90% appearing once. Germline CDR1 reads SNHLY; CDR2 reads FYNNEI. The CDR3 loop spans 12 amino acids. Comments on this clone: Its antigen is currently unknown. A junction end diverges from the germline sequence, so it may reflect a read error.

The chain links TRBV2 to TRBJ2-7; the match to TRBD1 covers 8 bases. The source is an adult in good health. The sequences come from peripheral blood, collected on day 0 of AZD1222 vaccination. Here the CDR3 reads CASGDRGYEQYF. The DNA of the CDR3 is TGTGCCAGCGGTGACAGGGGCTACGAGCAGTACTTC.